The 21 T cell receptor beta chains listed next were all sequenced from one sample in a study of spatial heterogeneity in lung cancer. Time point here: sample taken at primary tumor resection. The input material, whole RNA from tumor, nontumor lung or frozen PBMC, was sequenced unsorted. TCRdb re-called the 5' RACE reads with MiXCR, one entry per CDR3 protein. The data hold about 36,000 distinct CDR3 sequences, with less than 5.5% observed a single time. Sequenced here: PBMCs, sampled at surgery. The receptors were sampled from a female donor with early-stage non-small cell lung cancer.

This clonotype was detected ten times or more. Written as DNA, the CDR3 is TGTGCCATTGACAGTTTCAATCAGCCCCAGCATTTT. It yields the protein CAIDSFNQPQHF. The chain links TRBV7-9 to TRBJ1-5; D might be TRBD1 (5 bases). Trimming cost V 10 bases and J 3 bases, with 10 bases left between them. CDR1 and CDR2 (germline): SEHNR, FQNEAQ (reference sequence). This CDR3 is built from 12 residues.

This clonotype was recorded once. The CDR3 reads CSVAAAEGKLFF. Here the CDR3 DNA reads TGCAGCGTTGCGGCGGCGGAGGGAAAACTGTTTTTT. J is TRBJ1-4 and V is TRBV29-1, with D uncertain. V lost 4 bases to trimming and J lost 10 bases, with 13 bases between them. CDR3 length: 12 residues. Looked up from germline, CDR1 is SQVTM and CDR2 is ANQGSEA.

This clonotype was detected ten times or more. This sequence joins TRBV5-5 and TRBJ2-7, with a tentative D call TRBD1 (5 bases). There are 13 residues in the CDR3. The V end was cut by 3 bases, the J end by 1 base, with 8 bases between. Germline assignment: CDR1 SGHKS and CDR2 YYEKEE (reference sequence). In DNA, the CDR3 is TGTGCCAGCAGCTGGACATATTCCTACGAGCAGTACTTC. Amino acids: CASSWTYSYEQYF.

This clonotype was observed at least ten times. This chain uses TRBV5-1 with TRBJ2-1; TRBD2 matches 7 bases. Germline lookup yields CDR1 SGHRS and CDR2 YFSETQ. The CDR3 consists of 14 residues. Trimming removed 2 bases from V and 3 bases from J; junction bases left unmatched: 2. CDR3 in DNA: TGCGCCAGCAGCTTCTCTAGCGGCTACAATGAGCAGTTCTTC. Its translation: CASSFSSGYNEQFF.

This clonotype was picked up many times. CDR3 loop: CASSLDRPADTQYF. The CDR3 region has the DNA TGTGCCAGCAGCTTGGACAGGCCGGCAGATACGCAGTATTTT. The rearrangement links TRBV5-5 to TRBJ2-3; D may be TRBD1 (5 bases). V dropped 0 bases and J dropped 4 bases, with 9 bases sitting between them. There are 14 residues in the CDR3. The germline gives CDR1 SGHKS, CDR2 YYEKEE (reference sequence).

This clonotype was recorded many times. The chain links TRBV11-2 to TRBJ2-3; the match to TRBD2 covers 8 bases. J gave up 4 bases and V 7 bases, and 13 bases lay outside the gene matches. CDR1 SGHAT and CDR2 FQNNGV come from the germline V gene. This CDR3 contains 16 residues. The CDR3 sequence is CASTPSGLDGADTQYF. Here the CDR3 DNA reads TGTGCCAGCACCCCATCGGGACTAGATGGGGCAGATACGCAGTATTTT.

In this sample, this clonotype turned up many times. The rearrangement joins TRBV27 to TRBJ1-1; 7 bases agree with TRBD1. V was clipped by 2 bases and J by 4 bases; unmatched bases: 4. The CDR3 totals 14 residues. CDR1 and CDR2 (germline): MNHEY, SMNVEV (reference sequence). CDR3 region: CASSLDRVSTEAFF. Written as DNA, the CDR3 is TGTGCCAGCAGTTTAGACAGGGTTTCCACTGAAGCTTTCTTT.

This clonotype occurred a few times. CDR3 loop: CASSGDYYEQYF. CDR3 coding DNA: TGTGCCAGCTCAGGGGACTACTACGAGCAGTACTTC. The chain joins TRBV6-2 or TRBV6-3 to TRBJ2-7; TRBD2 might be the D (7 bases). The V end lost 8 bases, the J end lost 3 bases, and 11 bases lay between the germline ends. CDR1 is MNHEY, CDR2 SVGEGT, per germline. This CDR3 spans 12 amino acids.

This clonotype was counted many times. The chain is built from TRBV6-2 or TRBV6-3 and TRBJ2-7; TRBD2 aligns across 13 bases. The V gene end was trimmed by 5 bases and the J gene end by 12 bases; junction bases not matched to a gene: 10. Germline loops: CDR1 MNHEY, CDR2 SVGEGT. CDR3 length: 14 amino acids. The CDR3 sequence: CASSRTGTSGVRYF. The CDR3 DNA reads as TGTGCCAGCAGTCGCACCGGGACTAGCGGGGTTCGGTACTTC.

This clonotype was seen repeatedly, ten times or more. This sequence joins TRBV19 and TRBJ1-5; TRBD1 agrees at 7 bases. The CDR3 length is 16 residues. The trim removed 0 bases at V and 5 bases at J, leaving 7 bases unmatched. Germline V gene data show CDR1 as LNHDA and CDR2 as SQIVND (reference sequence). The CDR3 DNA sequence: TGTGCCAGTAGTATAGATCGTACAGGGGTGGATCAGCCCCAGCATTTT. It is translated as CASSIDRTGVDQPQHF.

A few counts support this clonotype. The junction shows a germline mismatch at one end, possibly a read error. The CDR3 is CATSASLSSYNEQFF. The CDR3 DNA reads TGTGCCACCAGTGCAAGTTTGAGCTCCTACAATGAGCAGTTCTTC. The chain combines TRBV2 with TRBJ2-1; unclear D gene. Germline V gene sequence: CDR1 SNHLY, CDR2 FYNNEI. CDR3 length: 15 residues.

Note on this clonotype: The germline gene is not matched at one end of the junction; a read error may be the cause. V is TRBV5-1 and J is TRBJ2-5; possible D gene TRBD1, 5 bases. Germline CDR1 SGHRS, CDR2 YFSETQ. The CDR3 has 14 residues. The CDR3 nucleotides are TGCGCCAGCAGCATACAGGAGTACCAAGAGACCCGGTACTTC. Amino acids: CASSIQEYQETRYF.

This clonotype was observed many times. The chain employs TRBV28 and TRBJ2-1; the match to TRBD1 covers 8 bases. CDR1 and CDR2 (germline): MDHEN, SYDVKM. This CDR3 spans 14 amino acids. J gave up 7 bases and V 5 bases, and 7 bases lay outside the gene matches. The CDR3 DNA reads TGTGCCAGCAGTCCAATAAACAGGGGGAATGAGCAGTTCTTC. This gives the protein CASSPINRGNEQFF.

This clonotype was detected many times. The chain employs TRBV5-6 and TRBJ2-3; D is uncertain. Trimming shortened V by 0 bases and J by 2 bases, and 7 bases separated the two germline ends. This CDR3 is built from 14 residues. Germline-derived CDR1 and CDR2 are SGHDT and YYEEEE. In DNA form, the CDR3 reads TGTGCCAGCAGCTTGGGCACCTTCACAGATACGCAGTATTTT. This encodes CASSLGTFTDTQYF.

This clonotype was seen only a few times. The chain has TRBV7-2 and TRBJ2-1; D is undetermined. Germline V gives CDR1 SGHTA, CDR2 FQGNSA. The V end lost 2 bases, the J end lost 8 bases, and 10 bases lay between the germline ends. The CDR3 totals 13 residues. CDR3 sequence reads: CASSLSPIDEQFF. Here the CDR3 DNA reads TGTGCCAGCAGCTTAAGCCCCATCGATGAGCAGTTCTTC. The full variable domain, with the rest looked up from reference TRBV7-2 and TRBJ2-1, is GAGVSQSPSNKVTEKGKDVELRCDPISGHTALYWYRQSLGQGLEFLIYFQGNSAPDKSGLPSDRFSAERTGGSVSTLTIQRTQQEDSAVYLCASSLSPIDEQFFGPGTRLTVL.

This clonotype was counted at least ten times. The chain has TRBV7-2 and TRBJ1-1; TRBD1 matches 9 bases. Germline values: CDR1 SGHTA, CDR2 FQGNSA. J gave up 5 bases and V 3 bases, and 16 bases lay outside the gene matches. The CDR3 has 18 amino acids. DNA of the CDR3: TGTGCCAGCAGCTTTCTCTGGAAACCGGGACAGGGTTTTACTGAAGCTTTCTTT. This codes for CASSFLWKPGQGFTEAFF.

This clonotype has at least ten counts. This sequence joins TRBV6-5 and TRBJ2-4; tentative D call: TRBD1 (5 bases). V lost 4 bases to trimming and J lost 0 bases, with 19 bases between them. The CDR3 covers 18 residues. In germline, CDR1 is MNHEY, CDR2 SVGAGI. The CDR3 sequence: CASSSLTQDPIAKNIQYF. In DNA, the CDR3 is TGTGCCAGCAGTTCCCTAACACAGGACCCGATAGCCAAAAACATTCAGTACTTC.

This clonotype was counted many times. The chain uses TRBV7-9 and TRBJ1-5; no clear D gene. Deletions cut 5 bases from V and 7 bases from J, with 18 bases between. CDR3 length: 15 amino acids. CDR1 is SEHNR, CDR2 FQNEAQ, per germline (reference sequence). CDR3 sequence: CASSPGWREEQPQHF. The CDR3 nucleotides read TGTGCCAGCAGCCCCGGGTGGAGGGAAGAACAGCCCCAGCATTTT.

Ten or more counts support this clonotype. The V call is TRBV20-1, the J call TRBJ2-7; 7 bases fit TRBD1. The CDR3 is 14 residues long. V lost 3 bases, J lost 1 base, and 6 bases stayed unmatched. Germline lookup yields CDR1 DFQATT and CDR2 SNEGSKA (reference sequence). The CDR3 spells CSASGTVFSYEQYF. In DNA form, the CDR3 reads TGCAGTGCTAGCGGGACAGTATTTTCCTACGAGCAGTACTTC.

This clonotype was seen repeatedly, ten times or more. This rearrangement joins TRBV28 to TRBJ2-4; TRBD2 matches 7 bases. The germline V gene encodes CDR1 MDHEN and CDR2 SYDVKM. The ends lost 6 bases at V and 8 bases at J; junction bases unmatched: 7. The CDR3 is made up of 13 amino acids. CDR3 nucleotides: TGTGCCAGCAGCCGCGCGGGGGTGGACATTCAGTACTTC. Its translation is CASSRAGVDIQYF.

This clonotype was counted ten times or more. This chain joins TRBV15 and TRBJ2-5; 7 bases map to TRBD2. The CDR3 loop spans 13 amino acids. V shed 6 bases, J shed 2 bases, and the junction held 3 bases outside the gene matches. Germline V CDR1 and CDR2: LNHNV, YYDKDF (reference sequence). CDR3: CATSRDYQETQYF. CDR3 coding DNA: TGTGCCACCAGTCGGGACTATCAAGAGACCCAGTACTTC.